One sample yielded the 4 T cell receptor beta chains listed below, sequenced in a study of post-analysis software for immune sequencing data. Each TCR beta cDNA library carried unique molecular identifiers. TCRdb itself ran the PCR reads through MiXCR, one entry per CDR3 protein. The sample yields roughly 200,000 distinct CDR3 sequences, approximately 30% seen once. Study-wide results and limits: Four or five TRBV segments, TRBV5-6, TRBV5-1 and TRBV20-1 among them, were found more frequent in patients than controls.

What these receptors recognize is not known. The material sequenced was blood. The receptors originated from a girl aged 2-17 years with multiple sclerosis.

This clonotype has at least ten counts. The J gene is TRBJ2-1, the V gene TRBV14, with 10 bases aligning to TRBD2. The CDR3 has 17 residues. V lost 2 bases to trimming and J lost 9 bases; unmatched junction nucleotides: 13. Germline V CDR1 and CDR2: SGHDN, FVKESK. The CDR3 spells CASSQRQREGRWGEQFF. The CDR3 DNA reads TGTGCCAGCAGCCAACGGCAGCGGGAGGGGCGGTGGGGTGAGCAGTTCTTC. Filled out from reference TRBV14 and TRBJ2-1, the complete variable domain reads EAGVTQFPSHSVIEKGQTVTLRCDPISGHDNLYWYRRVMGKEIKFLLHFVKESKQDESGMPNNRFLAERTGGTYSTLKVQPAELEDSGVYFCASSQRQREGRWGEQFFGPGTRLTVL.

The chain links TRBV20-1 to TRBJ2-7, with TRBD1 matching over 8 bases. The CDR3 is 12 residues long. With 3 bases clipped from V and 3 bases from J, the junction kept 1 base outside the gene matches. Germline CDR1 reads DFQATT; CDR2 reads SNEGSKA (reference sequence). The CDR3 nucleotides read TGCAGTGCTAGCGGACAGGGCTACGAGCAGTACTTC. Translation: CSASGQGYEQYF.

This clonotype appeared a single time. This chain links TRBV5-1 with TRBJ2-5; D uncertain. The CDR3 covers 14 residues. Trimming removed 4 bases from V and 5 bases from J, with 15 bases in between. Germline V gene lookup returns CDR1 SGHRS and CDR2 YFSETQ. CDR3 DNA sequence: TGCGCCAGCAGCCCTGGACCCCTCGGGGAGACCCAGTACTTC. The encoded protein is CASSPGPLGETQYF. The full variable domain, in which reference TRBV5-1 and TRBJ2-5 provide the parts outside the CDR3, is KAGVTQTPRYLIKTRGQQVTLSCSPISGHRSVSWYQQTPGQGLQFLFEYFSETQRNKGNFPGRFSGRQFSNSRSEMNVSTLELGDSALYLCASSPGPLGETQYFGPGTRLLVL.

A few counts support this clonotype. The rearrangement joins TRBV5-6 to TRBJ2-1; TRBD2 agrees at 7 bases. Germline lookup yields CDR1 SGHDT and CDR2 YYEEEE. This CDR3 spans 14 amino acids. V lost 4 bases to trimming and J lost 6 bases; unmatched junction nucleotides: 7. The CDR3 sequence is CASSPYLAANEQFF. CDR3 sequence (DNA): TGTGCCAGCAGCCCTTACCTAGCGGCCAATGAGCAGTTCTTC.